This T cell receptor beta chain stems from a study of blood T cell repertoires in COVID-19. In the study overall: Samples of COVID-19 (acute and convalescent) were obtained from the United States, Italy and Spain. Nucleic acid was either cDNA or gDNA, and it came from T cells, B-cell-depleted T cells, or PBMCs.

Original processing notes: Reference gene primer amplification gave estimated nucleated cell counts. The repertoire was sequenced with immunoSEQ multiplex PCR; TCRdb's copy has only in-frame clones and lacks some. The V and J calls and clone size are taken from that table; D and trimming were inferred from the DNA. The sample has about 230,000 clones; around 80% are singletons. The CDR3 covers 16 residues. Trimming cost V 5 bases and J 2 bases; bases outside gene matches: 7. CDR1 LNHDA and CDR2 SQIVND come from the germline V gene (reference sequence). The TCR originated in a woman aged 80 or over with active or convalescent COVID-19. The chain uses TRBV19 and TRBJ2-2; TRBD1 aligns across 8 bases. The sequenced material came from peripheral blood. CDR3 DNA: TGTGCCAGTAGTTTCGGGACAGGCAGAAACACCGGGGAGCTGTTTTTT. This encodes CASSFGTGRNTGELFF.